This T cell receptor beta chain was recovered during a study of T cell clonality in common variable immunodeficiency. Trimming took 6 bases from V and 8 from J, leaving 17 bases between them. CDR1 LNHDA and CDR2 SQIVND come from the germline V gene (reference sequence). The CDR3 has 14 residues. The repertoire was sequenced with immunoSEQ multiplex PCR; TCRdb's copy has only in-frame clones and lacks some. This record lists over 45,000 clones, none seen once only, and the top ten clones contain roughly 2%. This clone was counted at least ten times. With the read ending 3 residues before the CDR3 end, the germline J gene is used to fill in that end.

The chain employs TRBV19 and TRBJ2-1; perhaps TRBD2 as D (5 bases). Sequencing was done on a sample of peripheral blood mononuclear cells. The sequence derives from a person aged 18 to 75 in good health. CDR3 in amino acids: CASRPARRADEQFF. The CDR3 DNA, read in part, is TGTGCCAGTAGACCCGCCCGTCGAGCGGATGAG.